The 9 T cell receptor beta chains below come from one sample, sequenced in a study of blood T cell repertoires in COVID-19. Sequenced by immunoSEQ multiplex PCR; TCRdb stores in-frame clones only, minus some. The sample has around 230,000 clones, approximately 90% seen once. Sequencing input: peripheral blood. These receptors originate from a man between 40 and 49 years old with acute or convalescent COVID-19.

The CDR3 is CASTLVAGGPGGLQYF. The CDR3, as DNA: TGCGCCAGCACCCTAGTAGCGGGGGGGCCCGGTGGCTTGCAGTATTTT. The gene calls are TRBV5-1 and TRBJ2-3, with 11 bases aligning to TRBD2. Germline V gene data show CDR1 as SGHRS and CDR2 as YFSETQ. The CDR3 spans 16 residues. The junction had 17 bases not matched to a gene; V was cut back by 6 bases and J by 11 bases. Full variable domain (remainder filled in from reference TRBV5-1 and TRBJ2-3): KAGVTQTPRYLIKTRGQQVTLSCSPISGHRSVSWYQQTPGQGLQFLFEYFSETQRNKGNFPGRFSGRQFSNSRSEMNVSTLELGDSALYLCASTLVAGGPGGLQYFGPGTRLTVL.

The chain has TRBV18 and TRBJ1-5; 10 bases align to TRBD1. This CDR3 region has 17 residues. The ends lost 3 bases at V and 2 bases at J; junction bases unmatched: 7. The germline V gene has CDR1 KGHSH and CDR2 LQKENI. CDR3: CASSPMGGTGGNQPQHF. CDR3 sequence (DNA): TGTGCCAGCTCACCGATGGGCGGGACAGGGGGCAATCAGCCCCAGCATTTT.

The gene calls are TRBV5-1 and TRBJ2-3; 8 bases map to TRBD2. The V segment lost 1 base and the J segment 4 bases; nucleotides outside the gene matches: 5. CDR3 length: 15 residues. Germline V lookup: CDR1 SGHRS, CDR2 YFSETQ. CDR3 coding DNA: TGCGCCAGCAGCTTGCGCGGGGGGTTCGCAGATACGCAGTATTTT. Translation: CASSLRGGFADTQYF.

The chain joins TRBV4-2 to TRBJ2-7, with 12 bases aligning to TRBD2. V trimming: 3 bases; J trimming: 2 bases; junction bases outside the gene matches: 14. The CDR3 is 19 residues long. The V gene's germline CDR1 is LGHNA and CDR2 YNFKEQ. The CDR3 bases are TGTGCCAGCAGCCAGCAGACTAGCGGGGGTATTCCCGCGACCTACGAGCAGTACTTC. Protein product: CASSQQTSGGIPATYEQYF.

The genes are TRBV9 and TRBJ2-5, with a weak D call TRBD1 (5 bases). Trimming took off 4 bases at V and 6 bases at J, with 13 bases between the two ends. The CDR3 length is 13 residues. Germline lookup yields CDR1 SGDLS and CDR2 YYNGEE. The CDR3 nucleotides read TGTGCCAGCAGCACCCAGGGCACGCAGACCCAGTACTTC. Translated, it gives CASSTQGTQTQYF.

The V call is TRBV4-1, the J call TRBJ2-7, with 8 bases identical to TRBD1. Germline values: CDR1 MGHRA, CDR2 YSYEKL. This CDR3 spans 16 amino acids. Trimming cost V 1 base and J 4 bases; bases outside gene matches: 9. CDR3 coding DNA: TGCGCCAGCAGCCAAGTACTCGGACAGGGCCTTTACGAGCAGTACTTC. Translated: CASSQVLGQGLYEQYF.

The chain carries TRBV7-9 and TRBJ1-5; 8 bases are shared with TRBD1. The CDR3 has 15 residues. CDR1 is SEHNR and CDR2 is FQNEAQ in the germline V gene (reference sequence). Trimming cost V 1 base and J 6 bases; bases outside gene matches: 5. The CDR3 nucleotides are TGTGCCAGCAGCTTAGGCCGGGACAGGCCTCAGCCCCAGCATTTT. Amino acid sequence: CASSLGRDRPQPQHF.

V usage is TRBV10-1 and J usage is TRBJ1-3; D may be TRBD1 (6 bases). V lost 2 bases and J lost 0, with 8 bases in between. There are 15 residues in the CDR3. From germline, CDR1 is WNHNN and CDR2 SYGVQD (reference sequence). The CDR3 sequence: CASSERTDSGNTIYF. Written as DNA, the CDR3 is TGCGCCAGCAGTGAGCGGACAGACTCTGGAAACACCATATATTTT.

The chain is built from TRBV28 and TRBJ1-2; D is perhaps TRBD1 (5 bases). V was pared by 0 bases and J by 5 bases, with 10 bases between. Looked up from germline, CDR1 is MDHEN and CDR2 is SYDVKM. CDR3 length: 14 residues. CDR3 protein: CASSLWTAPYGYTF. The CDR3 DNA reads as TGTGCCAGCAGTTTATGGACAGCTCCTTATGGCTACACCTTC.